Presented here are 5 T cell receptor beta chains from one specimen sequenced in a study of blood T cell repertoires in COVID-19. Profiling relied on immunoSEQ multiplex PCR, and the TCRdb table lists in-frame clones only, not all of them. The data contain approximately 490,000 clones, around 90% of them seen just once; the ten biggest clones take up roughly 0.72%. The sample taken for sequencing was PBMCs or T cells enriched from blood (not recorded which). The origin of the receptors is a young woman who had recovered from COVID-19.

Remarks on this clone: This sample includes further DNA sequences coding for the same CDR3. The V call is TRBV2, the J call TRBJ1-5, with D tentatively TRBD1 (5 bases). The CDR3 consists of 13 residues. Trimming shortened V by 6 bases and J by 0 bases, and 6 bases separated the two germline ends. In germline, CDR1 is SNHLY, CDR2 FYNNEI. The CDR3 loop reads CASSRDSNQPQHF. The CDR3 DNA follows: TGTGCCAGCAGCAGGGATAGCAATCAGCCCCAGCATTTT.

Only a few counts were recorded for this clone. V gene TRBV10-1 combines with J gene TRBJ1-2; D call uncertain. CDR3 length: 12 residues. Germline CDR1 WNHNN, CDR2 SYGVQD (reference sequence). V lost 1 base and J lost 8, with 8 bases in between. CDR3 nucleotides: TGCGCCAGCAGTGAGTGGGAGGAAGGCTACACCTTC. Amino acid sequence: CASSEWEEGYTF.

The CDR3 sequence is CASSLWPGSEQYF. The CDR3 DNA reads as TGTGCCAGCAGTCTGTGGCCGGGATCCGAGCAGTACTTC. The genes are TRBV28 and TRBJ2-7; maybe TRBD2 (5 bases). V was trimmed by 5 bases and J by 6 bases, leaving 14 bases between them. This CDR3 spans 13 amino acids. CDR1 is MDHEN and CDR2 is SYDVKM in the germline V gene.

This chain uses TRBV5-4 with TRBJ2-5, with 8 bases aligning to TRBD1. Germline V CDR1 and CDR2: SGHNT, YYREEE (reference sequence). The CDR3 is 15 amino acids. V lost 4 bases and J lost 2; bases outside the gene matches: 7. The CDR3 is CASSPKTGAQETQYF. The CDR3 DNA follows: TGTGCCAGCAGCCCGAAGACAGGGGCGCAAGAGACCCAGTACTTC.

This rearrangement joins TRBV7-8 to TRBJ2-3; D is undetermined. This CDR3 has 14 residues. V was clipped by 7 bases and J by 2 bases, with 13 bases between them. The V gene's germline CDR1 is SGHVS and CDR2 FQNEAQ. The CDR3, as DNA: TGTGCCAGCACCACCTTAGATCCCACAGATACGCAGTATTTT. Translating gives CASTTLDPTDTQYF. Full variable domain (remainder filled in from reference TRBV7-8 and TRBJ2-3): GAGVSQSPRYKVAKRGQDVALRCDPISGHVSLFWYQQALGQGPEFLTYFQNEAQLDKSGLPSDRFFAERPEGSVSTLKIQRTQQEDSAVYLCASTTLDPTDTQYFGPGTRLTVL.